The clone carrying this TCR beta chain was seen more than once but under ten times. Its antigen is currently unknown. Assay used: immunoSEQ multiplex PCR; TCRdb lists only in-frame clones, some missing. Among hundreds of thousands of clones, roughly 84% were seen once, and the ten largest hold 1.5% to 2.5%. The sample is drawn from a study of cytomegalovirus exposure and HLA in healthy donors. Overall study: In a later analysis, the roughly 110 validation repertoires were reported to have used the same platform as the roughly 700 first-cohort repertoires. Study-wide results and caveats: First-cohort TCR clusters tended to co-occur in the roughly 130 validation repertoires, a later analysis found. Reported results showed that the classifier diagnosed cytomegalovirus status with high specificity and sensitivity. The authors enumerated over 150 TCR beta chains as linked to cytomegalovirus.

With 5 bases removed from V and 3 bases from J, the gap between germline ends came to 20 bases. Germline V gene sequence: CDR1 SEHNR, CDR2 FQNEAQ (reference sequence). The CDR3 has 17 residues. This chain uses TRBV7-9 with TRBJ1-5; tentatively, D is TRBD1 (6 bases). The sequenced material came from PBMCs. This sequence was found in a woman younger than 35 in good health and CMV-seropositive. CDR3 nucleotides: TGTGCCAGCAGCCACGGGGTGACAGGCTTATACAATCAGCCCCAGCATTTT. Amino acid sequence: CASSHGVTGLYNQPQHF.